A selection of T cell receptor beta chains follows, all from one sample in a study of response to subunit inactivated influenza vaccine. TCRdb re-called the RT-PCR reads with MiXCR, one entry per CDR3 protein. The data hold under 800,000 distinct CDR3 sequences, with approximately 15% observed a single time. This material consisted of PBMCs from blood, taken 14 to 15 days before vaccination. These receptors all stem from a man aged 50-60 years who received an inactivated influenza vaccine. The CDR3 runs from the conserved cysteine through the conserved F or W. The order of the fields is CDR3 DNA, CDR3 protein, clone size, V gene, D gene, J gene, CDR3 length. D genes are given only for firm matches. A row's size may be missing; if present it is once, few, many or a size class.

TGCAGCGTTGAAGGAGACAGCCACAATGAGCAGTTCTTC | CSVEGDSHNEQFF | few | TRBV29-1 | NA | TRBJ2-1 | 13
TGTGCCAGCAGTTCGTGGACAGGGAGGGGTATAGTGGAGCAGTACTTC | CASSSWTGRGIVEQYF | NA | TRBV28 | NA | TRBJ2-7 | 16
TGTGCCAGCAGTTTACTAGTATCCGGGGAGCTGTTTTTT | CASSLLVSGELFF | NA | TRBV12-3/TRBV12-4 | NA | TRBJ2-2 | 13
TGCGCCAGCAGGCTTCAGGACACTGAAGCTTTCTTT | CASRLQDTEAFF | NA | TRBV5-1 | NA | TRBJ1-1 | 12
TGTGCCAGCAGCTACACAGGGGGCGACTACACCTTC | CASSYTGGDYTF | few | TRBV7-2 | TRBD1 | TRBJ1-2 | 12
TGTGCCAGCAGCTTAAGGTTTAAGAGCGGGATAAGCTCCTACAATGAGCAGTTCTTC | CASSLRFKSGISSYNEQFF | many | TRBV11-1 | TRBD2 | TRBJ2-1 | 19
TGTGCCAGCAGTTCGGACAGGGGGAGTTTTAAGACCCAGTACTTC | CASSSDRGSFKTQYF | few | TRBV7-2 | TRBD1 | TRBJ2-5 | 15
TGTGCCAGCAGTCTGGGACTCCGCAATGAGCAGTTCTTC | CASSLGLRNEQFF | NA | TRBV2 | NA | TRBJ2-1 | 13
TGCAGTGCTAGAGATCAGACAGGGATCTCCTACGAGCAGTACTTC | CSARDQTGISYEQYF | many | TRBV20-1 | TRBD1 | TRBJ2-7 | 15
TGTGCCACCAGCATAGACAGGGCGGACGGGGAGCTGTTTTTT | CATSIDRADGELFF | many | TRBV15 | TRBD1 | TRBJ2-2 | 14
TGTGCCAGCAGCCAAGTGGGCCTAGCGGCCGATACGCAGTATTTT | CASSQVGLAADTQYF | many | TRBV4-2 | TRBD2 | TRBJ2-3 | 15
TGTGCCAGCAGTTTAATGGGGGGCGATTCAGATACGCAGTATTTT | CASSLMGGDSDTQYF | NA | TRBV12-3/TRBV12-4 | NA | TRBJ2-3 | 15
TGTGCCAGCAGTTTAGTAGGGGAAGAGACCCAGTACTTC | CASSLVGEETQYF | many | TRBV5-1 | NA | TRBJ2-5 | 13
TGTGCCAGCAGTCCCCCAGCCCCTTCGACCGGGACAGGGGGTGAAGCTTTCTTC | CASSPPAPSTGTGGEAFF | NA | TRBV6-2/TRBV6-3 | TRBD1 | TRBJ1-1 | 18
TGTGCCAGCAGCGGACGGACAGACTACGAGCAGTACTTC | CASSGRTDYEQYF | NA | TRBV7-9 | NA | TRBJ2-7 | 13
TGCGCCAGCAGCGATACCGGACAGCCGACCGGGGAGCTGTTTTTT | CASSDTGQPTGELFF | few | TRBV5-1 | NA | TRBJ2-2 | 15
TGTGCCAGCAGCTTGGCCCTTTTGGCAGGGACTGAAGCTTTCTTT | CASSLALLAGTEAFF | few | TRBV5-5 | NA | TRBJ1-1 | 15
TGTGCCAGCAGCTTAGGCCCGGTTCTCTCCTACGAGCAGTACTTC | CASSLGPVLSYEQYF | NA | TRBV7-9 | NA | TRBJ2-7 | 15
TGTGCCAGCAGCGTAGTAATAGCGGGGGGAAACAATGAGCAGTTCTTC | CASSVVIAGGNNEQFF | many | TRBV9 | TRBD2 | TRBJ2-1 | 16
TGTGCCAGCAGCTTCCAGACAGGCCCCTACGAGCAGTACTTC | CASSFQTGPYEQYF | NA | TRBV7-8 | NA | TRBJ2-7 | 14
TGTGCCAGCAGCCAGCAGGGGCCGGGGGAGCTGTTTTTT | CASSQQGPGELFF | NA | TRBV3-1 | NA | TRBJ2-2 | 13
TGTGCCAGCAGCTTAGTGAAAGGCCAAGAGACCCAGTACTTC | CASSLVKGQETQYF | NA | TRBV11-2 | NA | TRBJ2-5 | 14
TGTGCCAGCAGCCAAGCCGGGGGCCGGGACGAGCAGTACTTC | CASSQAGGRDEQYF | few | TRBV4-2 | NA | TRBJ2-7 | 14
TGCGCCAGCAGCCTCGGGTGGTTCGTTGGACAGGGGGCCTACGAGCAGTACTTC | CASSLGWFVGQGAYEQYF | few | TRBV5-1 | TRBD1 | TRBJ2-7 | 18
TGTGCCAGCAGTGTATCGGGACTAGACAATGAGCAGTTCTTC | CASSVSGLDNEQFF | NA | TRBV2 | TRBD2 | TRBJ2-1 | 14
TGTGCCAGCAGCTTAAGTGGGACTGCAACTAATGAAAAACTGTTTTTT | CASSLSGTATNEKLFF | many | TRBV7-2 | NA | TRBJ1-4 | 16
TGTGCCTGGAGTCTAGGCAATCAGCCCCAGCATTTT | CAWSLGNQPQHF | NA | TRBV30 | NA | TRBJ1-5 | 12
TGTGCCAGCAGTTTCACGACTGACAAGAATTTCGACAATGAGCAGTTCTTC | CASSFTTDKNFDNEQFF | few | TRBV12-3/TRBV12-4 | NA | TRBJ2-1 | 17
TGTGCCAGCAGCCACGGGAGGCCCACCGGGGAGCTGTTTTTT | CASSHGRPTGELFF | NA | TRBV5-5 | TRBD2 | TRBJ2-2 | 14
TGTGCCAGCTCACCGCTCGCTAGCACAGATACGCAGTATTTT | CASSPLASTDTQYF | few | TRBV18 | NA | TRBJ2-3 | 14
TGCAGCGTTGAGGGGACCTCCTACGAGCAGTACTTC | CSVEGTSYEQYF | many | TRBV29-1 | NA | TRBJ2-7 | 12
TGTGCCAGCAGTTTTTCCCACTCCTACGAGCAGTACTTC | CASSFSHSYEQYF | few | TRBV12-3/TRBV12-4 | NA | TRBJ2-7 | 13
TGTGACAGCAGCTGGGGTGGCCGAAACTCTGGAAACACCATATATTTT | CDSSWGGRNSGNTIYF | few | TRBV6-1 | NA | TRBJ1-3 | 16
TGTGCCAGCAGCTCGGGACTAGCGGCGAACACCGGGGAGCTGTTTTTT | CASSSGLAANTGELFF | many | TRBV5-5 | TRBD2 | TRBJ2-2 | 16
TGCAGTGCTCTCCTTTTCCCAGATACGCAGTATTTT | CSALLFPDTQYF | NA | TRBV20-1 | NA | TRBJ2-3 | 12
TGTGCCAGCAGCTCTATACCAGACAATGAGCAGTTCTTC | CASSSIPDNEQFF | NA | TRBV7-2 | NA | TRBJ2-1 | 13
TGTGCCAGCAGAACAAACAGGGCCCCGGGCTATGGCTACACCTTC | CASRTNRAPGYGYTF | few | TRBV12-3/TRBV12-4 | NA | TRBJ1-2 | 15
TGTGCCAGCAGCCCCGACACGAGGAATTCACCCCTCCACTTT | CASSPDTRNSPLHF | NA | TRBV7-9 | NA | TRBJ1-6 | 14
TGTGCCAGCAGTTTTAGGGACAATGAAGCTTTCTTT | CASSFRDNEAFF | NA | TRBV28 | NA | TRBJ1-1 | 12
TGTGCCAGCAGCTTACAAGGAGAATACAATGAGCAGTTCTTC | CASSLQGEYNEQFF | NA | TRBV11-3 | NA | TRBJ2-1 | 14
TGTGCCAGCAGCTCGGACTGGGACACTTCTCATGGCTACACCTTC | CASSSDWDTSHGYTF | few | TRBV5-6 | NA | TRBJ1-2 | 15
TGTGCCTGGAGTGGTGACGGGTTGTACGGGCAGTACTTC | CAWSGDGLYGQYF | many | TRBV30 | NA | TRBJ2-7 | 13
TGCAGTGCGAGCCGGGACAGGGGTTCCTACGAGCAGTACTTC | CSASRDRGSYEQYF | many | TRBV20-1 | TRBD1 | TRBJ2-7 | 14
TGTGCCAGCAGCCAAGATCGAGCGCTGCGGGGAGATACGCAGTATTTT | CASSQDRALRGDTQYF | few | TRBV4-2 | NA | TRBJ2-3 | 16
TGTGCCACCAGTTCCAGGGGGCTCGGCACAGATACGCAGTATTTT | CATSSRGLGTDTQYF | many | TRBV24-1 | TRBD1 | TRBJ2-3 | 15
TGCAGTGCTTCGGACAGGGGGCGAGATGAAAAACTGTTTTTT | CSASDRGRDEKLFF | NA | TRBV20-1 | TRBD1 | TRBJ1-4 | 14
TGTGCCAGCAGCTCTCCCACAGGGGACGAGCAGTACTTC | CASSSPTGDEQYF | NA | TRBV7-9 | TRBD1 | TRBJ2-7 | 13
TGTGCCAGCAGCTTGTCACTAGCGGGGGGGGCCGTTAGAGATACGCAGTATTTT | CASSLSLAGGAVRDTQYF | few | TRBV5-6 | TRBD2 | TRBJ2-3 | 18
TGCAGTGCCCCTGGACAGGGGGCCACTGAAGCTTTCTTT | CSAPGQGATEAFF | NA | TRBV20-1 | TRBD1 | TRBJ1-1 | 13
TGCAGTGCTAGAGGGGCTGGGATAAATGAAAAACTGTTTTTT | CSARGAGINEKLFF | few | TRBV20-1 | NA | TRBJ1-4 | 14
TGTGCCAGCAGCTCCTCCGGGACAGGGGGCGCGGGAATCCACTATGGCTACACCTTC | CASSSSGTGGAGIHYGYTF | NA | TRBV5-4 | TRBD1 | TRBJ1-2 | 19
TGTGCCAGCAGACAACTTAGCGGGGGGTCCGCATGGGAGCAGTTCTTC | CASRQLSGGSAWEQFF | many | TRBV7-9 | TRBD2 | TRBJ2-1 | 16
TGCGCCAGCAGTCTCGGGGGAAACAAGAACACTGAAGCTTTCTTT | CASSLGGNKNTEAFF | NA | TRBV5-1 | NA | TRBJ1-1 | 15
TGTGCCAGCGGCGAGGGGGGACGTGGCTACACCTTC | CASGEGGRGYTF | NA | TRBV28 | NA | TRBJ1-2 | 12
TGTGCCAGCAGCCAAGAGGGGACGTTACGCCAGCTGTTTTTT | CASSQEGTLRQLFF | few | TRBV4-2 | NA | TRBJ2-2 | 14
TGCGCCAGCAGCCAGTTCACAGGGGATGTCGAGCAGTACTTC | CASSQFTGDVEQYF | NA | TRBV4-3 | TRBD1 | TRBJ2-7 | 14
TGTGCCAGTGGACTAGGGCACACAGATACGCAGTATTTT | CASGLGHTDTQYF | NA | TRBV6-1 | TRBD2 | TRBJ2-3 | 13